Following are 19 T cell receptor beta chains from one sample sequenced in a study of CD8+CD57+ T cells in acquired aplastic anemia. By flow cytometry, patients selected for sequencing had shown an expansion of CD8+CD57+ cells. Investigators profiled TCR beta VDJ and CDR3 from genomic DNA template. TCRdb reprocessed the reads with MiXCR, giving one entry per CDR3 protein. The sample includes a few hundred thousand distinct CDR3 sequences, approximately 86% of them seen just once. Input material: sorted CD4+, CD8+, or CD8+CD57+ T cells (not recorded which) from PBMCs. The source is a human donor with aplastic anemia.

The rearrangement joins TRBV20-1 to TRBJ2-1; 9 positions agree with TRBD2. The CDR3 covers 16 residues. The ends lost 3 bases at V and 8 bases at J; junction bases unmatched: 14. Germline CDR1 DFQATT, CDR2 SNEGSKA (reference sequence). The DNA for the CDR3 is TGCAGTGCTAGCTCGACTAGCGGAAACGGTCAGGATGAGCAGTTCTTC. The encoded protein is CSASSTSGNGQDEQFF.

The genes are TRBV20-1 and TRBJ2-7; D tentatively fits TRBD1 or TRBD2 (6 bases each). Germline V CDR1 and CDR2: DFQATT, SNEGSKA (reference sequence). Deletions cut 4 bases from V and 4 bases from J, with 17 bases between. CDR3 length equals 14 residues. The CDR3 DNA is TGCAGTGCTATCGGGGGCAGAGCCATGTACGAGCAGTACTTC. It codes for CSAIGGRAMYEQYF.

As for this clonotype: The CDR3 does not close with the conserved phenylalanine or tryptophan, likely indicating a read error. The limits of the CDR3 on the DNA are not certain, so only TCRdb's listed CDR3 is given. This rearrangement joins TRBV24-1 to TRBJ2-1. The CDR3 region is 11 residues in length, termini included. Germline V gene sequence: CDR1 KGHDR, CDR2 SFDVKD. The CDR3 loop reads CATQVDNAEFC.

This rearrangement joins TRBV9 to TRBJ2-3, with D maybe TRBD2 (5 bases). Trimming pared 3 bases from V and 15 bases from J, leaving 23 bases between. Germline loops: CDR1 SGDLS, CDR2 YYNGEE. The CDR3 has 14 residues. Written as DNA, the CDR3 is TGTGCCAGCAGCGCCGAGGGCGCCTCCGATACGCCATATTTT. Translation gives CASSAEGASDTPYF.

On this clonotype: Compared with germline, one end of the junction differs, possibly owing to a read error. The chain combines TRBV7-6 with TRBJ1-1, with TRBD1 matching over 7 bases. This CDR3 is built from 13 residues. Germline values: CDR1 SGHVS, CDR2 FNYEAQ. The CDR3 DNA follows: TGTGCCAGCAGCTTCACTCCAGGGGGTGAAGCTTTCTTC. Protein product: CASSFTPGGEAFF.

The CDR3 nucleotides are TGTGCCAGCAGCTTAGCGGGGGGTCCCGATAGGGAGTACGTCCTGACTTTC. Translation: CASSLAGGPDREYVLTF. The J gene is TRBJ2-6, the V gene TRBV7-8; possible D gene TRBD2, 6 bases. Germline V CDR1 and CDR2: SGHVS, FQNEAQ. V was trimmed by 0 bases and J by 11 bases, leaving 20 bases between them. This CDR3 has 17 residues.

This clonotype came up a few times. This chain uses TRBV19 with TRBJ2-1; D possibly uses TRBD1 or TRBD2 (6 bases each). The CDR3 length is 13 residues. The germline V and J ends were trimmed by 5 bases and 8 bases, with 13 bases remaining between them. Germline-derived CDR1 and CDR2 are LNHDA and SQIVND (reference sequence). The CDR3 sequence is CASSGGTRDEQFF. CDR3 nucleotides: TGTGCCAGTAGTGGGGGGACACGGGATGAGCAGTTCTTC.

Concerning this clonotype itself: At one of its ends the junction is not consistent with the germline gene, which may arise from a read error. The rearrangement links TRBV7-9 to TRBJ1-6, with TRBD1 as a possible D gene (5 bases). The CDR3 totals 14 residues. The germline gives CDR1 SEHNR, CDR2 FQNEAQ (reference sequence). The CDR3 nucleotides read TGTGCCAGCAGCGACCTAGGGGAGAGTGAGCAGTTCTTCTTT. Amino acid sequence: CASSDLGESEQFFF.

The genes are TRBV5-4 and TRBJ2-7, with D perhaps TRBD2 (6 bases). Trimming took off 2 bases at V and 2 bases at J, with 11 bases between the two ends. The V gene's germline CDR1 is SGHNT and CDR2 YYREEE (reference sequence). The CDR3 runs to 14 residues. The CDR3 protein is CASSFGRGAYEQYF. In DNA form, the CDR3 reads TGTGCCAGCAGCTTCGGCCGCGGGGCCTACGAGCAGTACTTC.

This chain joins TRBV7-6 and TRBJ1-5; a weak D match, TRBD1 (6 bases). Germline CDR1 reads SGHVS; CDR2 reads FNYEAQ. V lost 5 bases to trimming and J lost 7 bases, with 24 bases between them. This CDR3 comprises 17 residues. In DNA, the CDR3 is TGTGCCAGCAGCCTAAGCCACGGGACAAAAGACACCCAGCCCCAGCATTTT. Its translation: CASSLSHGTKDTQPQHF.

J is TRBJ1-1 and V is TRBV7-9; D not resolved. CDR1 SEHNR and CDR2 FQNEAQ come from the germline V gene (reference sequence). The CDR3 runs 14 residues. V shed 4 bases and J shed 1 base, with 10 bases lying between them. The DNA for the CDR3 is TGTGCCAGCAGCTCCCTATCTCCGAACACTGAAGCTTTCTTT. As protein: CASSSLSPNTEAFF.

Ten or more counts support this clonotype. The chain employs TRBV19 and TRBJ2-3, with TRBD2 matching 7 bases. CDR3 length: 14 amino acids. From germline, CDR1 is LNHDA and CDR2 SQIVND (reference sequence). Trimming cost V 1 base and J 6 bases; bases outside gene matches: 4. CDR3 coding DNA: TGTGCCAGTAGTATAGCGGGAGGTCCCGATACGCAGTATTTT. Protein: CASSIAGGPDTQYF.

The chain has TRBV7-9 and TRBJ2-1; possibly TRBD1 or TRBD2 for D (5 bases each). The CDR3 loop spans 16 amino acids. Germline V CDR1 and CDR2: SEHNR, FQNEAQ (reference sequence). Between the trimmed V and J ends, which lost 1 base and 13 bases, there was a span of 23 bases. DNA for the CDR3: TGTGCCAGCAGCTTAGAGGGACGCGCAGGTACGCAGTATCAGTTCTTC. This gives the protein CASSLEGRAGTQYQFF. The whole variable domain, remainder taken from reference TRBV7-9 and TRBJ2-1, is DTGVSQNPRHKITKRGQNVTFRCDPISEHNRLYWYRQTLGQGPEFLTYFQNEAQLEKSRLLSDRFSAERPKGSFSTLEIQRTEQGDSAMYLCASSLEGRAGTQYQFFGPGTRLTVL.

On this clonotype: This CDR3 fails to terminate in the conserved phenylalanine or tryptophan, so it likely reflects a read error. The limits of the CDR3 on the DNA are not certain, so only TCRdb's listed CDR3 is given. This rearrangement joins TRBV2 to TRBJ1-5; the tabulated D call, TRBD1, remains unverified against the DNA. The germline CDR1 and CDR2 sequences are SNHLY and FYNNEI. The CDR3 is 15 amino acids in total, end residues counted. The CDR3 sequence: CASGDGGTDTQHFGS.

The chain employs TRBV6-6 and TRBJ2-1; TRBD2 is a possible D gene (6 bases). Germline values: CDR1 MNHNY, CDR2 SVGAGI (reference sequence). This CDR3 region has 15 residues. The V gene lost 5 bases and the J gene lost 4 bases, with 15 bases spanning the gap. CDR3 residues: CASSRWRGRYNEQFF. The CDR3 region has the DNA TGTGCCAGCAGTCGGTGGCGGGGCCGTTACAATGAGCAGTTCTTC.

This clonotype was counted at least ten times. The V gene is TRBV6-2 or TRBV6-3, the J gene TRBJ1-1, with D uncertain. This CDR3 contains 15 residues. In germline, CDR1 is MNHEY, CDR2 SVGEGT. Between the trimmed V and J ends, which lost 6 bases and 3 bases, there was a span of 17 bases. CDR3 residues: CASSPREEADTEAFF. Written as DNA, the CDR3 is TGTGCCAGCAGCCCCCGAGAGGAGGCGGACACTGAAGCTTTCTTT.

In regard to this clonotype: Since the CDR3 does not end with the conserved phenylalanine or tryptophan, this likely comes from a read error. The DNA is omitted, as the CDR3 cannot be located on it reliably, and the CDR3 follows TCRdb's listing. This chain joins TRBV19 and TRBJ2-1; the table's D call of TRBD1 was not tested on the DNA. The V gene's germline CDR1 is LNHDA and CDR2 SQIVND (reference sequence). The CDR3 spans 16 amino acids, including both terminal residues. The CDR3 loop reads CASSMTGNSSNDQLFV.

Here the CDR3 DNA reads TGCAGCGTTGTCGGGGCAGGGCAAGAGACCCAGTACTTC. Its protein product is CSVVGAGQETQYF. J is TRBJ2-5 and V is TRBV29-1; perhaps D is TRBD1 or TRBD2 (5 bases each). From germline, CDR1 is SQVTM and CDR2 ANQGSEA. Deletions cut 4 bases from V and 2 bases from J, with 11 bases between. The CDR3 runs to 13 residues.

As to this clonotype: The limits of the CDR3 on the DNA are not certain, so only TCRdb's listed CDR3 is given. The V gene is TRBV7-9, the J gene TRBJ1-1; TRBD1 is taken as the D call from the table, unchecked against the DNA. Germline-derived CDR1 and CDR2 are SEHNR and FQNEAQ (reference sequence). The CDR3 is 14 amino acids in total, end residues counted. The CDR3 loop is CAGQAPRETQYFGF.